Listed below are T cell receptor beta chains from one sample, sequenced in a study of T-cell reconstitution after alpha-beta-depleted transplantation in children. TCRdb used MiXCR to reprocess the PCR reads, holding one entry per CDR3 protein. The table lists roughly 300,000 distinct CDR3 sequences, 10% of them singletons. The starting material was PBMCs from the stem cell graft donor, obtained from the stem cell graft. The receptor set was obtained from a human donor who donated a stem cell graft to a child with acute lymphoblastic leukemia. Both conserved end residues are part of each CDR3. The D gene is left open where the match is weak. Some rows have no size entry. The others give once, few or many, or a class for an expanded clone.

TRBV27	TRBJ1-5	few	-	CASSWSSNQPQHF	TGTGCCAGCAGTTGGAGTAGCAATCAGCCCCAGCATTTT
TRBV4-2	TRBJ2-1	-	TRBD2	CASSQEAPLAGGYNEQFF	TGTGCCAGCAGCCAAGAAGCTCCCTTAGCGGGGGGCTACAATGAGCAGTTCTTC
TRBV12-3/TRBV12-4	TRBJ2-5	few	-	CASSFRDSRETQYF	TGTGCCAGCAGTTTCCGGGACTCCCGAGAGACCCAGTACTTC
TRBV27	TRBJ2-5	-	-	CASSLIDSQETQYF	TGTGCCAGCAGTTTAATCGACAGCCAAGAGACCCAGTACTTC
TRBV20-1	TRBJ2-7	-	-	CSARDRKASYEQYF	TGCAGTGCTAGAGATCGGAAAGCCTCCTACGAGCAGTACTTC
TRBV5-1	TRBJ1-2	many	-	CASSLAGQILYGYTF	TGCGCCAGCAGCTTGGCCGGACAGATCTTGTATGGCTACACCTTC
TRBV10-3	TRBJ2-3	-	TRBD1	CAISTDRTGEADTQYF	TGTGCCATCAGCACAGATCGGACAGGGGAGGCAGATACGCAGTATTTT
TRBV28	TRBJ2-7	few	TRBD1	CASTRRDRNFGDLYEQYF	TGTGCCAGCACACGCCGGGACAGAAATTTTGGTGATCTCTACGAGCAGTACTTC
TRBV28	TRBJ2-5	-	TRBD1	CASSIGQGGETQYF	TGTGCCAGCAGTATCGGACAGGGGGGCGAGACCCAGTACTTC
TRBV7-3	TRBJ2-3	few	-	CASSLGVAASTDTQYF	TGTGCCAGCAGCTTAGGTGTAGCGGCAAGCACAGATACGCAGTATTTT
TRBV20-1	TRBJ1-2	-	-	CSARDGGTYGYTF	TGCAGTGCTAGAGATGGGGGGACCTATGGCTACACCTTC
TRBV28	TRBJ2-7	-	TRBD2	CASSPGTSGSYSYEQYF	TGTGCCAGCAGTCCGGGGACTAGCGGGAGCTACTCCTACGAGCAGTACTTC
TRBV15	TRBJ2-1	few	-	CATSRDRLATFEQFF	TGTGCCACCAGCAGAGATCGGCTAGCCACATTTGAGCAGTTCTTC
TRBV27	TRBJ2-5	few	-	CASSLSMRGRTQYF	TGTGCCAGCAGTTTATCTATGAGGGGTCGGACCCAGTACTTC
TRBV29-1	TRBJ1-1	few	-	CSVSGQMNTEAFF	TGCAGCGTCTCGGGACAAATGAACACTGAAGCTTTCTTT
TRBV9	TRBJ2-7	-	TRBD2	CASSVEAGGPGYEQYF	TGTGCCAGCAGCGTAGAGGCGGGAGGGCCTGGGTACGAGCAGTACTTC
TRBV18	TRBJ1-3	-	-	CASSRGITDGNTIYF	TGTGCCAGCTCACGAGGGATTACGGACGGAAACACCATATATTTT
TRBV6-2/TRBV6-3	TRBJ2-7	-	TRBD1	CASWTGSDEQYF	TGTGCCAGTTGGACAGGGTCCGACGAGCAGTACTTC
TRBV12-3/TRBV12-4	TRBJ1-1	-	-	CASSFRLNTEAFF	TGTGCCAGCAGTTTCAGACTGAACACTGAAGCTTTCTTT
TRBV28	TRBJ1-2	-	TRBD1	CASSWTGQLGYTF	TGTGCCAGCAGCTGGACAGGGCAGCTGGGCTACACCTTC
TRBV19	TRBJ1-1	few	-	CASTHTLNTEAFF	TGTGCCAGTACCCATACATTGAACACTGAAGCTTTCTTT
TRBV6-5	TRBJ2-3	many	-	CASSYSSSTDTQYF	TGTGCCAGCAGTTACTCCTCTAGCACAGATACGCAGTATTTT
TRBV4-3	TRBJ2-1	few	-	CASSQIGTNEQFF	TGCGCCAGCAGCCAAATCGGTACCAATGAGCAGTTCTTC
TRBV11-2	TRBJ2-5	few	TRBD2	CASSPRWTSGIFETQYF	TGTGCCAGCAGCCCCAGATGGACTAGCGGGATATTTGAGACCCAGTACTTC
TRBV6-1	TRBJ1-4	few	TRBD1	CASSATTTGGGEKLFF	TGTGCCAGCAGTGCGACCACGACAGGGGGTGGCGAAAAACTGTTTTTT
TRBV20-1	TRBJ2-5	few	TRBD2	CSARASGSGKGETQYF	TGCAGTGCTAGAGCCAGCGGGAGCGGAAAGGGAGAGACCCAGTACTTC
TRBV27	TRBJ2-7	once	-	CASSSTALYYEQYF	TGTGCCAGCAGTTCGACAGCGCTCTACTACGAGCAGTACTTC
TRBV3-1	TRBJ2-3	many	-	CASSQVGGTDTQYF	TGTGCCAGCAGCCAAGTGGGGGGCACAGATACGCAGTATTTT
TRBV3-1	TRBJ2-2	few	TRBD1	CASSQDRVRGWVTNTGELFF	TGTGCCAGCAGCCAAGATCGAGTCAGGGGGTGGGTTACGAACACCGGGGAGCTGTTTTTT
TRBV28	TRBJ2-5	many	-	CASSFAGETQYF	TGTGCCAGCAGTTTTGCGGGGGAGACCCAGTACTTC
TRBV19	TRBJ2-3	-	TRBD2	CASTPSGNPDTQYF	TGTGCCAGTACCCCTAGCGGGAACCCAGATACGCAGTATTTT
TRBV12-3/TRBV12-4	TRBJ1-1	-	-	CASSPLQGLNTEAFF	TGTGCCAGCAGCCCCTTACAGGGCCTGAACACTGAAGCTTTCTTT
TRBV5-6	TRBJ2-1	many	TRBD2	CASSLLLGLALNEQFF	TGTGCCAGCAGCTTATTGCTCGGACTAGCGCTAAATGAGCAGTTCTTC
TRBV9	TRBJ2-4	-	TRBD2	CASSVEGLAGTPGNIQYF	TGTGCCAGCAGCGTAGAAGGACTAGCGGGAACCCCCGGCAACATTCAGTACTTC
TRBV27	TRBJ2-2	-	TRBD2	CASSSAGGANTGELFF	TGTGCCAGCAGTTCAGCGGGAGGGGCGAACACCGGGGAGCTGTTTTTT
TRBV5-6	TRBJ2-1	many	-	CASSPVTGLSYNEQFF	TGTGCCAGCAGCCCTGTAACGGGACTGTCCTACAATGAGCAGTTCTTC
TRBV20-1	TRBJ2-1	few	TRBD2	CSARAPTSGSEQFF	TGCAGTGCTAGAGCCCCCACCAGCGGGAGCGAGCAGTTCTTC